These T cell receptor beta chains were read from a single sample in a study of T-cell memory formation after mild COVID-19. Using its own MiXCR run on the 5' RACE reads, TCRdb lists one record per CDR3 protein. In the table there are about 270,000 distinct CDR3 sequences, 15% to 20% of which are singletons. Sequencing input: PBMCs or a T cell subset sorted from them (not recorded which). The receptors shown here come from a young man who had mild COVID-19 (a few samples of this study predate the infection). Cell type and time point are not known. The CDR3 runs from the conserved cysteine through the conserved F or W. A D gene is named only where the DNA matches it firmly. Size is omitted from some rows. Given values are once, few, many or a class for expanded clones.

few	NA	TRBV4-3	TRBJ2-3	CASSLQWASTDTQYF	TGCGCCAGCAGCCTACAATGGGCTAGCACAGATACGCAGTATTTT
NA	NA	TRBV5-1	TRBJ2-7	CASRGSVSSYEQYF	TGCGCCAGCAGGGGTTCGGTGAGCTCCTACGAGCAGTACTTC
NA	NA	TRBV2	TRBJ1-2	CASTKGREENGYTF	TGTGCCAGCACAAAGGGCAGGGAGGAGAATGGCTACACCTTC
NA	TRBD1	TRBV7-2	TRBJ1-1	CASSLDRIGTEAFF	TGTGCCAGCAGCTTGGACAGGATTGGTACTGAAGCTTTCTTT
NA	NA	TRBV28	TRBJ2-1	CASRTGLNEQFF	TGTGCCAGCAGGACGGGGTTGAATGAGCAGTTCTTC
NA	TRBD2	TRBV20-1	TRBJ2-5	CSASGLAWYQETQYF	TGCAGTGCTTCCGGACTAGCCTGGTACCAAGAGACCCAGTACTTC
NA	NA	TRBV6-1	TRBJ1-1	CASSELRGADLNTEAFF	TGTGCCAGCAGTGAACTAAGGGGTGCGGACTTGAACACTGAAGCTTTCTTT
few	NA	TRBV7-8	TRBJ1-1	CASSPRGVGRAEAFF	TGTGCCAGCAGCCCAAGGGGGGTAGGAAGGGCTGAAGCTTTCTTT
many	NA	TRBV24-1	TRBJ1-1	CATRGYAGEAFF	TGTGCCACCAGAGGGTACGCGGGTGAAGCTTTCTTT
few	NA	TRBV24-1	TRBJ1-5	CATSDPRVGNQPQHF	TGTGCCACCAGTGATCCCAGGGTGGGCAATCAGCCCCAGCATTTT
NA	TRBD2	TRBV7-6	TRBJ2-3	CASRPLGGGSTDTQYF	TGTGCCAGCAGACCCCTCGGCGGGGGTAGCACAGATACGCAGTATTTT
NA	NA	TRBV24-1	TRBJ2-3	CATSETGVGSTDTQYF	TGTGCCACCAGTGAAACAGGTGTGGGGAGCACAGATACGCAGTATTTT
NA	NA	TRBV4-2	TRBJ2-3	CASSQDRTVDTQYF	TGTGCCAGCAGCCAAGACCGGACTGTAGATACGCAGTATTTT
NA	NA	TRBV20-1	TRBJ2-7	CSARDTGSYEQHF	TGCAGTGCTAGAGACACGGGCTCCTACGAGCAGCACTTC
few	TRBD2	TRBV7-2	TRBJ2-1	CASSLDAGGFEQFF	TGTGCCAGCAGCTTAGATGCGGGGGGGTTTGAGCAGTTCTTC
few	TRBD2	TRBV4-3	TRBJ2-6	CASSQGPGGSGANVLTF	TGCGCCAGCAGCCAAGGGCCCGGGGGGTCTGGGGCCAACGTCCTGACTTTC
NA	NA	TRBV7-9	TRBJ2-4	CASSSLKNIQYF	TGTGCCAGCAGCTCCTTAAAAAACATTCAGTACTTC
NA	TRBD2	TRBV12-3/TRBV12-4	TRBJ2-1	CASSPAGGSYNEQFF	TGTGCCAGCAGTCCAGCGGGGGGCTCCTACAATGAGCAGTTCTTC
NA	TRBD1	TRBV7-2	TRBJ2-1	CASSLVEGAYNEQFF	TGTGCCAGCAGCTTAGTCGAGGGGGCGTACAATGAGCAGTTCTTC
many	NA	TRBV7-9	TRBJ1-1	CASSLDDSTEAFF	TGTGCCAGCAGCTTAGACGATAGCACTGAAGCTTTCTTT
few	NA	TRBV21-1	TRBJ1-2	CASSKTDRLHKSCGYGYTF	TGTGCCAGCAGCAAAACGGACAGGTTGCATAAATCTTGTGGCTATGGCTACACCTTC
NA	NA	TRBV5-1	TRBJ1-5	CASSLAGGSHQPQHF	TGCGCCAGCAGCTTGGCCGGAGGTAGCCATCAGCCCCAGCATTTT
few	TRBD1	TRBV5-1	TRBJ1-6	CASSADRDGNSPLHF	TGCGCCAGCAGCGCCGACAGGGATGGTAATTCACCCCTCCACTTT
few	NA	TRBV20-1	TRBJ2-7	CSVRGRAHEQYF	TGCAGTGTCCGGGGCAGGGCCCACGAGCAGTACTTC
NA	NA	TRBV12-2	TRBJ2-3	CASRLAQTSGARPSSADTQYF	TGTGCAAGTCGCTTAGCGCAGACTAGCGGGGCCAGACCCTCTAGCGCAGATACGCAGTATTTT
few	TRBD2	TRBV2	TRBJ2-1	CASGTSGGAGEQFF	TGTGCCAGCGGGACTAGCGGGGGGGCCGGAGAGCAGTTCTTC
NA	NA	TRBV18	TRBJ2-5	CASSPGPGAQETQYF	TGTGCCAGCTCACCAGGGCCAGGGGCCCAAGAGACCCAGTACTTC
few	TRBD1	TRBV27	TRBJ2-2	CASTTGTGWSGELFF	TGTGCCAGCACCACCGGGACAGGGTGGAGCGGGGAGCTGTTTTTT
NA	TRBD1	TRBV7-6	TRBJ2-3	CASSENRGASTDTQYF	TGTGCCAGCAGCGAGAACAGGGGGGCTAGCACAGATACGCAGTATTTT
many	NA	TRBV24-1	TRBJ1-2	CATSDGTGYGYTF	TGTGCCACCAGTGACGGTACAGGCTATGGCTACACCTTC
few	NA	TRBV4-3	TRBJ2-1	CASRLGGYNEQFF	TGCGCCAGCAGGCTAGGCGGGTACAATGAGCAGTTCTTC
NA	NA	TRBV6-2/TRBV6-3	TRBJ2-6	CASSYPPRWVMTF	TGTGCCAGCAGTTACCCTCCCAGATGGGTGATGACTTTC
few	NA	TRBV20-1	TRBJ2-6	CSAPGWTDPSGANVLTF	TGCAGTGCACCGGGATGGACGGACCCCTCTGGGGCCAACGTCCTGACTTTC
NA	NA	TRBV20-1	TRBJ2-7	CSASGSYPYEQYF	TGCAGTGCCAGTGGCAGTTACCCCTACGAGCAGTACTTC
NA	TRBD1	TRBV4-3	TRBJ2-5	CASSQEISGTGNQETQYF	TGCGCCAGCAGCCAGGAGATTTCCGGGACAGGGAACCAAGAGACCCAGTACTTC
NA	TRBD2	TRBV3-1	TRBJ2-7	CASSQDSAGGVEQYF	TGTGCCAGCAGCCAAGATTCAGCGGGGGGCGTTGAGCAGTACTTC
few	NA	TRBV10-3	TRBJ2-1	CAIETQGGNEQFF	TGTGCCATAGAGACCCAGGGGGGCAATGAGCAGTTCTTC
few	NA	TRBV7-3	TRBJ1-5	CASAPGANQPQHF	TGTGCCAGCGCGCCGGGGGCGAATCAGCCCCAGCATTTT
few	TRBD1	TRBV4-1	TRBJ1-2	CASSLEGTGWWTNYGYTF	TGCGCCAGCAGCCTTGAGGGGACAGGGTGGTGGACTAACTATGGCTACACCTTC
NA	TRBD2	TRBV4-2	TRBJ2-3	CASSPVGGVDTQYF	TGTGCCAGCAGTCCCGTCGGGGGGGTTGATACGCAGTATTTT
NA	NA	TRBV15	TRBJ1-3	CATSSGGNTIYF	TGTGCCACCAGCAGTGGGGGAAACACCATATATTTT
NA	TRBD1	TRBV7-9	TRBJ2-3	CASSLGGTGATDTQYF	TGTGCCAGCAGCTTAGGTGGTACAGGGGCAACAGATACGCAGTATTTT
NA	NA	TRBV27	TRBJ1-2	CASSPSGQGYTF	TGTGCCAGCAGTCCCTCGGGGCAGGGATACACCTTC
many	TRBD2	TRBV29-1	TRBJ2-3	CSVGRLAADTQYF	TGCAGCGTGGGTAGACTAGCGGCGGATACGCAGTATTTT
many	TRBD1	TRBV18	TRBJ1-1	CASSRDRVNTEAFF	TGTGCCAGCTCACGGGACAGGGTGAACACTGAAGCTTTCTTT
NA	TRBD2	TRBV3-1	TRBJ2-5	CASSQDPGGETQYF	TGTGCCAGCAGCCAAGATCCGGGGGGAGAGACCCAGTACTTC
NA	TRBD1	TRBV12-3/TRBV12-4	TRBJ1-4	CASRPTGGSEKLFF	TGTGCCAGCAGACCGACAGGGGGCTCAGAAAAACTGTTTTTT
NA	TRBD1	TRBV7-9	TRBJ1-1	CASSTRQGSQAFF	TGTGCCAGCAGCACCCGACAGGGCAGCCAAGCTTTCTTT
few	TRBD1	TRBV3-1	TRBJ2-7	CASSPTGGYYYEQYF	TGTGCCAGCAGCCCGACAGGGGGCTATTACTACGAGCAGTACTTC
NA	NA	TRBV6-6	TRBJ2-3	CASRLLGASDTQYF	TGTGCCAGCAGACTCCTTGGGGCCTCAGATACGCAGTATTTT
many	NA	TRBV4-1	TRBJ2-1	CASSRSWNEQFF	TGCGCCAGCAGCCGTTCGTGGAATGAGCAGTTCTTC
few	NA	TRBV7-8	TRBJ2-7	CASSSDREQYF	TGTGCCAGCAGCTCCGACCGAGAGCAGTACTTC
few	NA	TRBV5-1	TRBJ2-2	CASREAPNTGELFF	TGCGCCAGCAGAGAGGCGCCGAACACCGGGGAGCTGTTTTTT